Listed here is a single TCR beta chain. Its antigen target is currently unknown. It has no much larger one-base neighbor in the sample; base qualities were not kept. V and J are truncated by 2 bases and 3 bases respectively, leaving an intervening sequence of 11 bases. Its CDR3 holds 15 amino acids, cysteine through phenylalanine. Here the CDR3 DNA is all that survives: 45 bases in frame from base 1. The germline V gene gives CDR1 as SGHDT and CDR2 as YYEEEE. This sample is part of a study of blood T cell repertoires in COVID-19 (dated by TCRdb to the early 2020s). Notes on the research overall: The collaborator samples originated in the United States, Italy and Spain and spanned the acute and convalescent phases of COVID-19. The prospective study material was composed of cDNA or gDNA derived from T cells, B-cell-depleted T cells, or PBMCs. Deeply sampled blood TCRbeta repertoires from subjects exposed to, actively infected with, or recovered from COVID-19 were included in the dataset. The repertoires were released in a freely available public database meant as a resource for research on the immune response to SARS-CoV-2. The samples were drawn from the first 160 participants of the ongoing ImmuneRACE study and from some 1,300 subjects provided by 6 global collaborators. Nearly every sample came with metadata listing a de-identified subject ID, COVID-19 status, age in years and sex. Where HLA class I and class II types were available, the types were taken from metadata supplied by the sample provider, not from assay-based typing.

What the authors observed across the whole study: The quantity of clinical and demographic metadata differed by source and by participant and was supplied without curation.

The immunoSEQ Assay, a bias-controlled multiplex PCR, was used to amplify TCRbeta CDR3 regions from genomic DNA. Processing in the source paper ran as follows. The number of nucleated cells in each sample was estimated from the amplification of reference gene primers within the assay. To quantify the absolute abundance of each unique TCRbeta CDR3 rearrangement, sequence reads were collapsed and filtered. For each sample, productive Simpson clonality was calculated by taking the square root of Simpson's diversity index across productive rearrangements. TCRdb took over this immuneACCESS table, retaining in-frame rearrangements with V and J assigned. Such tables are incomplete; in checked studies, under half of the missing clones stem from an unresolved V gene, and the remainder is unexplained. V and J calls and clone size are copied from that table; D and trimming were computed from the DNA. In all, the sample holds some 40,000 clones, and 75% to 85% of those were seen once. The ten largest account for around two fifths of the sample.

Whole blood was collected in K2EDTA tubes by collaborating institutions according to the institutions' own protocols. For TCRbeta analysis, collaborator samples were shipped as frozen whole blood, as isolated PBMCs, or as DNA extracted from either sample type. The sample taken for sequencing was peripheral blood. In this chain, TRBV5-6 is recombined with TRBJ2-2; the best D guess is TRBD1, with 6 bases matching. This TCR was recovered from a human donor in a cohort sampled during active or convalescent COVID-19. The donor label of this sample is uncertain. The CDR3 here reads CASSFRGKDTGELFF. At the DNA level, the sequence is TGTGCCAGCAGCTTCAGGGGTAAGGACACCGGGGAGCTGTTTTTT. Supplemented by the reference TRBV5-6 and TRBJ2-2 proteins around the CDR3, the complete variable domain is DAGVTQSPTHLIKTRGQQVTLRCSPKSGHDTVSWYQQALGQGPQFIFQYYEEEERQRGNFPDRFSGHQFPNYSSELNVNALLLGDSALYLCASSFRGKDTGELFFGEGSRLTVL.